Detailed here is one TCR beta chain. Its matching antigen is unknown. Target depth was 1 in 200,000 to 1 in 1 million T cells, about 10x per clonotype. Assay used: immunoSEQ multiplex PCR; TCRdb lists only in-frame clones, some missing. The sample holds about 310,000 clones; 80% are singletons and the top ten take about 6.7%. This entry belongs to a study of cytotoxic CD8 clonotypes in ibrutinib-treated CLL. Broader study findings: With treatment, public clonotypes, which were uncommon, either contracted or remained stable.

J gave up 5 bases and V 7 bases, and 7 bases lay outside the gene matches. CDR3 size: 15 residues. Germline lookup yields CDR1 MNHEY and CDR2 SVGAGI. The chain carries TRBV6-5 and TRBJ2-1, with TRBD2 matching 11 bases. The sample in question was PBMCs, obtained before ibrutinib treatment. This TCR came from a human donor with chronic lymphocytic leukemia. DNA for the CDR3: TGTGCCAGCAATAGAGGACTAGCGGGCAACAATGAGCAGTTCTTC. Its protein product is CASNRGLAGNNEQFF.